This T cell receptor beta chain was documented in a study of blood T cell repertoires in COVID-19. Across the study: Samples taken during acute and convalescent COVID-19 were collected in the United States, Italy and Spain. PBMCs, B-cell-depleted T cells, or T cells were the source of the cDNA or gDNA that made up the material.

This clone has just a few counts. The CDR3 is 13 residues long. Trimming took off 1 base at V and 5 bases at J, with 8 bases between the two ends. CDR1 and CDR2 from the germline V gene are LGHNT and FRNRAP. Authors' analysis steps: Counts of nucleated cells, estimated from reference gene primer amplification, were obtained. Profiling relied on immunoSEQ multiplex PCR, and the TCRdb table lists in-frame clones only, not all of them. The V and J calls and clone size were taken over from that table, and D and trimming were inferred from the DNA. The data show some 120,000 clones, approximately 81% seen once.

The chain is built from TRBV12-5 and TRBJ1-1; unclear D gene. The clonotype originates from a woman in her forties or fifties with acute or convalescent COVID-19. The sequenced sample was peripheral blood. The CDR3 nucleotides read TGTGCTAGTGGTTTGGGTGGAGGAACTGAAGCTTTCTTT. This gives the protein CASGLGGGTEAFF.